The text below deals with one T cell receptor (beta chain). These data come from a study of blood T cell repertoires in COVID-19. Germline values: CDR1 SGHNT, CDR2 YYREEE (reference sequence). With 2 bases removed from V and 0 bases from J, the gap between germline ends came to 12 bases. The CDR3 has 16 residues. Assay used: immunoSEQ multiplex PCR; TCRdb lists only in-frame clones, some missing. The sample yields under 200,000 clones, roughly nine tenths seen once. The clonotype originates from a woman aged 45-59 years who had recovered from COVID-19. The sample taken for sequencing was PBMCs or T cells enriched from blood (not recorded which). The rearrangement links TRBV5-4 to TRBJ2-1; no firm D call. CDR3 region: CASSLSSSGSYNEQFF. The CDR3 region has the DNA TGTGCCAGCAGCTTATCCTCTTCGGGCTCCTACAATGAGCAGTTCTTC.